The present T cell receptor beta chain was sequenced within a study of cytomegalovirus exposure and HLA in healthy donors. The germline V and J ends were trimmed by 1 base and 6 bases, with 13 bases remaining between them. The germline V gene encodes CDR1 SGHTA and CDR2 FQGNSA. The CDR3 length is 15 residues. Overall study findings and caveats: Some highly shared sequence variants likely arose as a pipeline artifact. Researchers reported from a later analysis that most CMV-associated TCR beta chains appeared HLA-restricted. DRB1 had the most TCR associations and HLA-C the fewest, a later analysis found, with rates varying by HLA locus.

A remark on this clone: Its antigen is currently unknown.

The PCR ran on 60 Vbeta and 13 Jbeta primers. Libraries were prepared by immunoSEQ multiplex PCR; TCRdb keeps only in-frame clonotypes and omits some of them. Among about 180,000 clones listed, 80% were seen once. The chain couples TRBV7-2 to TRBJ1-3, with D unclear. The receptor comes from a woman aged 30 to 39 in good health and CMV-seronegative. Sequencing was done on a sample of PBMCs. CDR3 DNA: TGTGCCAGCAGCTTAGACGGGTCTCTGGTAAACACCATATATTTT. Protein product: CASSLDGSLVNTIYF.